The 27 T cell receptor beta chains below were found in one sample sequenced in a study of TIL therapy for anti-PD-1-resistant metastatic lung cancer. Time point reported: pre-treatment sample, taken before nivolumab and TIL therapy. Pleural nodules or supraclavicular lymph nodes made up most of the excised metastases sampled. The libraries were made with immunoSEQ v3. Profiled with immunoSEQ multiplex PCR; TCRdb holds only in-frame clones, not every one. The sample shows about 50,000 clones, less than 75% of them seen only once. This material consisted of tumor tissue, taken at baseline. These receptors were obtained from a person between 30 and 79 years old with non-small cell lung cancer.

The chain joins TRBV7-9 to TRBJ1-1; maybe TRBD1 (6 bases). V lost 4 bases, J lost 5 bases, and 14 bases lay in between. The CDR3 is 14 amino acids. CDR1 is SEHNR, CDR2 FQNEAQ, per germline (reference sequence). CDR3 region: CASSYRVEGTEAFF. The CDR3 nucleotides are TGTGCCAGCAGCTACAGGGTCGAGGGGACTGAAGCTTTCTTT.

CDR3 protein: CAISEPPGHYGYTF. The CDR3 coding sequence is TGTGCCATCAGTGAGCCACCGGGGCACTATGGCTACACCTTC. The chain links TRBV10-3 to TRBJ1-2, with a possible D match to TRBD1 (5 bases). V lost 2 bases and J 3 bases, leaving 10 bases between the germline ends. The CDR3 spans 14 residues. The germline CDR1 and CDR2 sequences are ENHRY and SYGVKD.

The chain is built from TRBV18 and TRBJ1-1; D may be TRBD1 (5 bases). Germline V gene lookup returns CDR1 KGHSH and CDR2 LQKENI. CDR3 length: 15 amino acids. Trimming took off 3 bases at V and 1 base at J, with 12 bases between the two ends. CDR3 residues: CASSPRGGRNTEAFF. CDR3 coding DNA: TGTGCCAGCTCACCCCGTGGGGGACGGAACACTGAAGCTTTCTTT.

This sequence joins TRBV15 and TRBJ1-1; D is ambiguous. The CDR3 loop spans 20 amino acids. The germline V and J ends were trimmed by 0 bases and 0 bases, with 23 bases remaining between them. Germline V gives CDR1 LNHNV, CDR2 YYDKDF (reference sequence). The chain's CDR3 is CATSRDVARAGSQMNTEAFF. The CDR3 DNA follows: TGTGCCACCAGCAGAGACGTGGCGCGGGCAGGTAGCCAAATGAACACTGAAGCTTTCTTT.

The V and J genes are TRBV10-1 and TRBJ1-1; the D is unclear. Per germline, CDR1 WNHNN and CDR2 SYGVQD (reference sequence). V lost 2 bases, J lost 1 base, and 11 bases lay in between. The CDR3 spans 15 residues. Here the CDR3 DNA reads TGCGCCAGCAGTGAGGGACCCCTGTCGAACACTGAAGCTTTCTTT. Residues: CASSEGPLSNTEAFF.

The chain couples TRBV9 to TRBJ1-6; a weak D match, TRBD1 (6 bases). The CDR3 spans 14 residues. V was shortened by 1 base and J by 7 bases, with 9 bases between the two germline ends. Germline values: CDR1 SGDLS, CDR2 YYNGEE. The CDR3 sequence is CASSVTGRNSPLHF. The CDR3 bases are TGTGCCAGCAGCGTAACAGGGCGGAATTCACCCCTCCACTTT.

This chain connects TRBV6-4 to TRBJ1-2; 7 bases are a match to TRBD1. Germline V gene sequence: CDR1 MRHNA, CDR2 SNTAGT. The length of the CDR3 is 14 residues. V lost 2 bases to trimming and J lost 8 bases; unmatched junction nucleotides: 8. The CDR3 reads CASSDPRGGGGYTF. CDR3 coding DNA: TGTGCCAGCAGTGACCCCCGAGGGGGCGGAGGCTACACCTTC.

The chain employs TRBV5-6 and TRBJ2-3; 8 bases agree with TRBD2. The CDR3 consists of 17 residues. V was pared by 1 base and J by 5 bases, with 12 bases of the junction left unmatched. CDR1 and CDR2 (germline): SGHDT, YYEEEE. This CDR3 is CASSLYMAGGSQDTQYF. Written as DNA, the CDR3 is TGTGCCAGCAGCTTGTACATGGCGGGAGGTAGTCAAGATACGCAGTATTTT. Filled out from reference TRBV5-6 and TRBJ2-3, the complete variable domain reads DAGVTQSPTHLIKTRGQQVTLRCSPKSGHDTVSWYQQALGQGPQFIFQYYEEEERQRGNFPDRFSGHQFPNYSSELNVNALLLGDSALYLCASSLYMAGGSQDTQYFGPGTRLTVL.

This clone showed up just once. J is TRBJ1-2 and V is TRBV28; D not certain. The CDR3 spans 15 residues. Germline V gene data show CDR1 as MDHEN and CDR2 as SYDVKM. Trimming cost V 6 bases and J 5 bases, with 19 bases left between them. The CDR3 nucleotides are TGTGCCAGCAGGCCTCCCCCACCCGCCCATTATGGCTACACCTTC. Encoded protein: CASRPPPPAHYGYTF.

The chain employs TRBV7-2 and TRBJ2-5; possible D gene TRBD1, 5 bases. The germline V gene has CDR1 SGHTA and CDR2 FQGNSA. V was shortened by 2 bases and J by 5 bases, with 9 bases between the two germline ends. This CDR3 region has 13 residues. Here the CDR3 DNA reads TGTGCCAGCAGCTTATCAGGGATGGAGACCCAGTACTTC. It specifies CASSLSGMETQYF.

There are a few counts of this clone. This chain connects TRBV30 to TRBJ1-2; perhaps TRBD1 as D (6 bases). Trimming took off 2 bases at V and 0 bases at J, with 13 bases between the two ends. Germline CDR1 GTSNPN, CDR2 SVGIG (reference sequence). The CDR3 sequence is 15 residues long. CDR3 loop: CAWSFSDRPNYGYTF. The CDR3 DNA reads TGTGCCTGGAGTTTCTCCGACAGGCCTAACTATGGCTACACCTTC. The full variable domain, rest sourced from reference TRBV30 and TRBJ1-2, is SQTIHQWPATLVQPVGSPLSLECTVEGTSNPNLYWYRQAAGRGLQLLFYSVGIGQISSEVPQNLSASRPQDRQFILSSKKLLLSDSGFYLCAWSFSDRPNYGYTFGSGTRLTVV.

The rearrangement links TRBV7-9 to TRBJ1-4, with a tentative D call TRBD1 (6 bases). CDR1 is SEHNR and CDR2 is FQNEAQ in the germline V gene (reference sequence). The CDR3 length is 15 residues. The V end was cut by 5 bases, the J end by 8 bases, with 18 bases between. The CDR3: CASSHNREGAEKLFF. CDR3 bases: TGTGCCAGCAGCCACAACAGGGAAGGGGCCGAAAAACTGTTTTTT.

CDR3: CASSIDHGRWELFF. CDR3 sequence (DNA): TGTGCCAGTAGTATAGACCACGGGAGGTGGGAGCTGTTTTTT. The chain carries TRBV19 and TRBJ2-2; 7 positions agree with TRBD2. V shed 0 bases and J 9 bases; nucleotides not matched to a gene: 4. This CDR3 is built from 14 residues. In germline, CDR1 is LNHDA, CDR2 SQIVND (reference sequence).

V usage is TRBV10-1 and J usage is TRBJ1-3; D call uncertain. The V gene's germline CDR1 is WNHNN and CDR2 SYGVQD (reference sequence). The CDR3 is made up of 14 amino acids. The germline V and J ends were trimmed by 4 bases and 0 bases, with 7 bases remaining between them. For the CDR3, the DNA is TGCGCCAGCAGTGCGGACCCCTCTGGAAACACCATATATTTT. Its translation is CASSADPSGNTIYF.

V is TRBV9 and J is TRBJ2-3; D gene uncertain. Germline V gives CDR1 SGDLS, CDR2 YYNGEE. Trimming left V 4 bases short and J 4 bases short, with 13 bases between. The CDR3 sequence is 14 residues long. CDR3 in amino acids: CASSFGPQPDTQYF. CDR3 nucleotides: TGTGCCAGCAGCTTTGGGCCTCAGCCAGATACGCAGTATTTT.

The chain links TRBV9 to TRBJ2-3, with D possibly TRBD1 on 5 matching bases. Between the trimmed V and J ends, which lost 0 bases and 4 bases, there was a span of 6 bases. CDR1 and CDR2 from the germline V gene are SGDLS and YYNGEE. CDR3 length equals 13 residues. CDR3 nucleotide sequence: TGTGCCAGCAGCGTAGGGACATCAGATACGCAGTATTTT. Protein product: CASSVGTSDTQYF.

This clone has just a few counts. This chain joins TRBV28 and TRBJ2-5; D gene unclear. This CDR3 has 12 amino acids. Per germline, CDR1 MDHEN and CDR2 SYDVKM. The germline V and J ends were trimmed by 2 bases and 6 bases, with 7 bases remaining between them. The CDR3 spells CASSLGFQTQYF. DNA for the CDR3: TGTGCCAGCAGTTTAGGCTTCCAGACCCAGTACTTC.

The gene calls are TRBV5-1 and TRBJ1-1; D not resolved. Germline V gene sequence: CDR1 SGHRS, CDR2 YFSETQ. V lost 4 bases and J 6 bases, leaving 16 bases between the germline ends. The CDR3 is 14 amino acids. Here the CDR3 reads CASSPGGSFAEAFF. The CDR3 DNA reads TGCGCCAGCAGCCCCGGTGGGAGTTTCGCTGAAGCTTTCTTT.

This chain joins TRBV11-2 and TRBJ2-7; a weak D match, TRBD1 (6 bases). Trimming removed 5 bases at V and 6 bases at J, with 20 bases between. The V gene's germline CDR1 is SGHAT and CDR2 FQNNGV. This CDR3 is 15 amino acids long. The CDR3 DNA sequence: TGTGCCAGCAGCCCTCAAAGAGGGGGAGTGGGCGAGCAGTACTTC. Translating gives CASSPQRGGVGEQYF.

J is TRBJ2-1 and V is TRBV6-5, with 9 bases matching TRBD2. The CDR3 has 13 residues. V lost 3 bases to trimming and J lost 9 bases; unmatched junction nucleotides: 3. Germline lookup yields CDR1 MNHEY and CDR2 SVGAGI. CDR3 loop: CASSYKLAGEQFF. The CDR3, as DNA: TGTGCCAGCAGTTATAAACTAGCGGGTGAGCAGTTCTTC.

The rearrangement uses TRBV5-4 and TRBJ1-1, with D possibly TRBD1 on 5 matching bases. The CDR3 is made up of 14 amino acids. The germline gives CDR1 SGHNT, CDR2 YYREEE (reference sequence). V was shortened by 3 bases and J by 4 bases, with 13 bases between the two germline ends. The CDR3 loop reads CASSWGEAGTEAFF. DNA for the CDR3: TGTGCCAGCAGCTGGGGCGAGGCGGGCACTGAAGCTTTCTTT.

This clone has a single count. The rearrangement links TRBV10-3 to TRBJ2-1; TRBD1 matches at 9 bases. V gave up 6 bases and J gave up 5 bases; unmatched junction bases: 5. The CDR3 has 14 amino acids. CDR1 ENHRY and CDR2 SYGVKD come from the germline V gene. The CDR3 sequence: CAIRAGTGNNEQFF. DNA for the CDR3: TGTGCCATCAGGGCCGGGACAGGGAACAATGAGCAGTTCTTC.

The chain joins TRBV4-2 to TRBJ2-5, with D uncertain. The germline V gene has CDR1 LGHNA and CDR2 YNFKEQ. The ends were cut back, 2 bases at V and 7 bases at J, with 11 bases in the middle. The CDR3 is 13 amino acids. The CDR3 here is CASSQPNSGTQYF. Here the CDR3 DNA reads TGTGCCAGCAGCCAACCCAATAGTGGGACCCAGTACTTC.

This sequence joins TRBV10-2 and TRBJ1-2; 7 nucleotides agree with TRBD1. Trimming removed 2 bases from V and 3 bases from J; junction bases left unmatched: 0. This CDR3 region has 13 residues. Germline CDR1 and CDR2: WSHSY and SAAADI. The CDR3 nucleotides are TGCGCCAGCAGTGAGACAGGGGACTATGGCTACACCTTC. This encodes CASSETGDYGYTF.

The rearrangement uses TRBV19 and TRBJ2-2; 7 nucleotides align to TRBD1. The V and J ends lost 3 bases and 0 bases, in that order; junction bases with no gene match: 1. The CDR3 covers 15 residues. Germline loops: CDR1 LNHDA, CDR2 SQIVND (reference sequence). CDR3 region: CASSIQGANTGELFF. The CDR3 coding sequence is TGTGCCAGTAGTATCCAGGGGGCGAACACCGGGGAGCTGTTTTTT.

The CDR3 spells CASSQGLTGSGNTIYF. As DNA, the CDR3 is TGCGCCAGCAGCCAGGGACTGACCGGCTCTGGAAACACCATATATTTT. The chain recombines TRBV5-1 with TRBJ1-3, with D perhaps TRBD1 (5 bases). Trimming removed 4 bases at V and 0 bases at J, with 14 bases between. This CDR3 contains 16 residues. Germline loops: CDR1 SGHRS, CDR2 YFSETQ.

The chain links TRBV11-2 to TRBJ1-2; 12 bases map to TRBD1. This CDR3 has 17 residues. V lost 2 bases and J lost 5; bases outside the gene matches: 9. Looked up from germline, CDR1 is SGHAT and CDR2 is FQNNGV. The CDR3, as DNA: TGTGCCAGCAGCTTAACTTCGGGACAGGGGGCAAGGTATGGCTACACCTTC. Encoded protein: CASSLTSGQGARYGYTF.